Reported below is one TCR beta chain. How the authors handled the data: From reference gene primer amplification, estimates of nucleated cell counts were derived. The assay was immunoSEQ multiplex PCR, and TCRdb's table has in-frame clones only and misses some. For V, J and clone size, that table is used; D and trimming come from the DNA. Of 250,000 to 300,000 clones detected, 90% appear once; the ten largest clones hold roughly 1.1%. These data are taken from a study of blood T cell repertoires in COVID-19. CDR3 length: 14 amino acids. The germline V gene has CDR1 MNHEY and CDR2 SVGAGI. V was clipped by 6 bases and J by 8 bases, with 17 bases between them.

The rearrangement joins TRBV6-5 to TRBJ2-1; D is perhaps TRBD2 (6 bases). This TCR was recovered from a woman aged 30 to 39 who had recovered from COVID-19. Sequencing was carried out using PBMCs or T cells enriched from blood (not recorded which). The CDR3 region has the DNA TGTGCCAGCAGGCGGCCGGGAGATGGAGATGAGCAGTTCTTC. It specifies CASRRPGDGDEQFF.